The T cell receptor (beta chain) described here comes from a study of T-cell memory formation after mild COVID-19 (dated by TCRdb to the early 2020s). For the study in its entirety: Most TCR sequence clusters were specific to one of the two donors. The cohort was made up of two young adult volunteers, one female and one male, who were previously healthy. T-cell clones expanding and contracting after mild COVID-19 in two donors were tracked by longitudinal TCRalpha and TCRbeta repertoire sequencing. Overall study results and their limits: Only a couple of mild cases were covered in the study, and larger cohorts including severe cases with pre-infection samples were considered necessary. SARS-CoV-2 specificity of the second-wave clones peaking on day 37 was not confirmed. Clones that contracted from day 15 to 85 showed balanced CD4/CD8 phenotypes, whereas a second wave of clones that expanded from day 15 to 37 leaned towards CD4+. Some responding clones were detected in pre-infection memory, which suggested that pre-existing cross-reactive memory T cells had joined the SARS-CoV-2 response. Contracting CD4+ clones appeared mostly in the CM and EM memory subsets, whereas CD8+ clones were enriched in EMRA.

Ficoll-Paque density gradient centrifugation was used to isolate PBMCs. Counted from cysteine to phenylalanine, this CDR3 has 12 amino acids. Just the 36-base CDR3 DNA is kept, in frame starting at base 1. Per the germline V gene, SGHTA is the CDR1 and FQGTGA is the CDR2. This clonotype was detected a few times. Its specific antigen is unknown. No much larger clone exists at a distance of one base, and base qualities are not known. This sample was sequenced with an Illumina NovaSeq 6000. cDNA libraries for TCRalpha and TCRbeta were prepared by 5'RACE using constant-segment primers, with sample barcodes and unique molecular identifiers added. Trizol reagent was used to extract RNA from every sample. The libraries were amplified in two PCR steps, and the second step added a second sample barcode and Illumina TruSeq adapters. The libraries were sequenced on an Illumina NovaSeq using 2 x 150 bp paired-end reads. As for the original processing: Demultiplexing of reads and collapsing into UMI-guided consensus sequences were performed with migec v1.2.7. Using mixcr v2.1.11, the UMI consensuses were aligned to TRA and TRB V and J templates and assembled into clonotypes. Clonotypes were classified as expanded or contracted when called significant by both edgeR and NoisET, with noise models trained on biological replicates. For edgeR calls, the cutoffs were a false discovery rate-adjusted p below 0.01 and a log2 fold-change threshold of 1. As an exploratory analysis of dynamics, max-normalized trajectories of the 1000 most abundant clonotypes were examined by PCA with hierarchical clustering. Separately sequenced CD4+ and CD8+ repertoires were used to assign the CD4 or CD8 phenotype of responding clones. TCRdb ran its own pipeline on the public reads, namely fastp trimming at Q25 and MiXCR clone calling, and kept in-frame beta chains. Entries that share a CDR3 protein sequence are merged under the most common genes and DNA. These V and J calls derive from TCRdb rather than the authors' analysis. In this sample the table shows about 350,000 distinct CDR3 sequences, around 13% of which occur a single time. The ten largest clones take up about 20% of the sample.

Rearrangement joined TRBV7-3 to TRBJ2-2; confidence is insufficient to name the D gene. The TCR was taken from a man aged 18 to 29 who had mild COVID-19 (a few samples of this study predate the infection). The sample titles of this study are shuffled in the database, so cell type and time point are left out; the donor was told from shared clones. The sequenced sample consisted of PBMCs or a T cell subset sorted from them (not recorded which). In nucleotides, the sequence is TGTGTCGTGGGGTGGGGCACCGGGGAGCTGTTTTTT. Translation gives CVVGWGTGELFF.